The rows below give T cell receptor beta chains drawn from one sample of a study of blood T cell repertoires in COVID-19. Some clones are missing from TCRdb's copy, which holds only in-frame ones; the method was immunoSEQ multiplex PCR. Of about 220,000 clones in the sample, 87% are singletons; the top ten hold 2% to 3%. The sequenced material came from PBMCs or T cells enriched from blood (not recorded which). All receptors come from a woman between 25 and 40 years old with acute COVID-19. Both conserved end residues are part of each CDR3. Each record gives: clone size, D gene, V gene, J gene, CDR3 DNA, CDR3 protein. D genes are given only for firm matches. Where a row states a size, it is once, few, many or the class of an expanded clone; other rows omit it.

-,TRBD1,TRBV6-2/TRBV6-3,TRBJ1-5,TGTGCCAGCAGTTCCCTCGGGACAGGGGGCGATCAGCCCCAGCATTTT,CASSSLGTGGDQPQHF
-,-,TRBV6-2/TRBV6-3,TRBJ1-2,TGTGCCAGCAGTTTTCAGATCGATGGCTACACCTTC,CASSFQIDGYTF
-,-,TRBV2,TRBJ1-1,TGTGCCAGCAGCGCCGGACAGACTGAAGCTTTCTTT,CASSAGQTEAFF
-,-,TRBV7-2,TRBJ1-3,TGTGCCAGCAGCTTATCCTCGACAGCCTCTGGAAACACCATATATTTT,CASSLSSTASGNTIYF
once,TRBD1,TRBV13,TRBJ2-7,TGTGCCAGCAGCCTCGGACAGGGACCTTCCTACGAGCAGTACTTC,CASSLGQGPSYEQYF
once,-,TRBV11-2,TRBJ1-1,TGTGCCAGCAGCTTAAATCGGGCCGGGGGAAGCACTGAAGCTTTCTTT,CASSLNRAGGSTEAFF
-,-,TRBV15,TRBJ1-1,TGTGCCACCAGCAGAGTGCAGGGTGGCACTGAAGCTTTCTTT,CATSRVQGGTEAFF
-,TRBD2,TRBV10-1,TRBJ2-1,TGCGCCAGCAGTGGTCAAGCGGGGGGCGCCTACAATGAGCAGTTCTTC,CASSGQAGGAYNEQFF
-,-,TRBV30,TRBJ2-7,TGTGCCTGGAGTGTGCACTATTACGAGCAGTACTTC,CAWSVHYYEQYF
-,-,TRBV27,TRBJ1-6,TGTGCCAGCAGACAAAACAGGGATCATAGCTCCTATAATTCACCCCTCCACTTT,CASRQNRDHSSYNSPLHF
-,-,TRBV30,TRBJ2-7,TGTGCCTGGGCTGCCCAGCGAAACGAGCAGTACTTC,CAWAAQRNEQYF
-,-,TRBV28,TRBJ2-3,TGTGCCAGCCGCGATAGCGTCGGCACAGATACGCAGTATTTT,CASRDSVGTDTQYF
-,-,TRBV11-3,TRBJ2-1,TGTGCCAGCAGCTTATCCGGGGGTTACAATGAGCAGTTCTTC,CASSLSGGYNEQFF
-,-,TRBV7-8,TRBJ1-4,TGTGCCAGCAGCTTAGAACAGGGCGATGAAAAACTGTTTTTT,CASSLEQGDEKLFF
-,-,TRBV7-9,TRBJ1-2,TGTGCCAGCAGTTTTAGCTTAGTGGAGGGAGGAGGAGGCTACACCTTC,CASSFSLVEGGGGYTF
few,-,TRBV4-2,TRBJ2-5,TGTGCCAGCAGCCAAGTTACTCACTCGGGTGCCGGGGAGACCCAGTACTTC,CASSQVTHSGAGETQYF
-,-,TRBV11-3,TRBJ1-1,TGTGCCAGCAGCGTGACCGGGACAAGCGAAGCTTTCTTT,CASSVTGTSEAFF
-,-,TRBV2,TRBJ1-6,TGTGCCAGCAGTGTCGATCGATACCAGTGGAATTCACCCCTCCACTTT,CASSVDRYQWNSPLHF
once,-,TRBV27,TRBJ2-7,TGTGCCAGCAGGGGGGCCGGACGATCGGTGTACGAGCAGTACTTC,CASRGAGRSVYEQYF
-,-,TRBV7-9,TRBJ2-7,TGTGCCAGCAGCTTAGGACAGGAAGGTTACGAGCAGTACTTC,CASSLGQEGYEQYF
once,TRBD2,TRBV11-2,TRBJ2-3,TGTGCCAGCAGCTTAGTTAGCGGGGGGGCGGATACGCAGTATTTT,CASSLVSGGADTQYF
-,-,TRBV21-1,TRBJ2-1,TGTGCCAGCAGCAAAAGAAAGGGGGCTATCTCCTACAATGAGCAGTTCTTC,CASSKRKGAISYNEQFF
once,-,TRBV4-1,TRBJ2-3,TGCGCCAGCAGGGTTGGCCGAGGGAGCACAGATACGCAGTATTTT,CASRVGRGSTDTQYF
-,-,TRBV5-1,TRBJ1-5,TGCGCCAGCAGCCCATCACAGGAGGGTCAGCCCCAGCATTTT,CASSPSQEGQPQHF
-,-,TRBV10-2,TRBJ1-3,TGCGCCAGCAGTCCTTCCGGAAACACCATATATTTT,CASSPSGNTIYF
-,-,TRBV4-2,TRBJ1-5,TGTGCCAGCAGCCAGGTAGATCAGCCCCAGCATTTT,CASSQVDQPQHF
-,-,TRBV7-6,TRBJ2-1,TGTGCCAGCACGCTAGGGCTAGCAGGTTCTTCCAGCTCCTACAATGAGCAGTTCTTC,CASTLGLAGSSSSYNEQFF
once,-,TRBV6-2/TRBV6-3,TRBJ1-2,TGTGCCAGCAGTGGTGAGGCGGGTCTCCGATCCGATGGCTACACCTTC,CASSGEAGLRSDGYTF
once,-,TRBV5-1,TRBJ1-6,TGCGCCAGCAGCTTAGGGGTCTTTAATTCACCCCTCCACTTT,CASSLGVFNSPLHF
-,TRBD1,TRBV5-5,TRBJ2-2,TGTGCCAGCAGCACACAGGGGGCAAGGACCGGGGAGCTGTTTTTT,CASSTQGARTGELFF
-,TRBD1,TRBV11-2,TRBJ1-2,TGTGCCAGCAGCCATGGGACAGCCGTGGATGGCTACACCTTC,CASSHGTAVDGYTF
-,-,TRBV5-4,TRBJ2-7,TGTGCCAGCAGCTTGACAGACTCCTACGAGCAGTACTTC,CASSLTDSYEQYF
-,-,TRBV7-9,TRBJ1-1,TGTGCCAGCAGCTTAAGGTCGTCGGGATTCCCCACTGAAGCTTTCTTT,CASSLRSSGFPTEAFF
-,-,TRBV6-5,TRBJ2-1,TGTGCCAGCAGTTACTCGACCGGGTGGGGGGATGAGCAGTTCTTC,CASSYSTGWGDEQFF
-,TRBD1,TRBV10-1,TRBJ2-3,TGCGCCAGCAGTGCGCCGGGACAGGGTGAGGCAGATACGCAGTATTTT,CASSAPGQGEADTQYF
-,TRBD1,TRBV7-8,TRBJ1-1,TGTGCCAGCAGCCTGAATCGGGGGGGACAGGGGCTCGAAGCTTTCTTT,CASSLNRGGQGLEAFF
-,-,TRBV11-2,TRBJ2-7,TGTGCCAGCAGCGTTATACAGGTTACTCCTTCCTACGAGCAGTACTTC,CASSVIQVTPSYEQYF
-,-,TRBV12-5,TRBJ1-1,TGTGCTAGTGGTTTGGTACCCGAGACAGGCCGGTCGGCTTTCTTT,CASGLVPETGRSAFF
-,-,TRBV6-4,TRBJ1-1,TGTGCCAGCACCTCGGGAGGGACCCCGAATGTGGCTTTCTTT,CASTSGGTPNVAFF
-,-,TRBV12-3/TRBV12-4,TRBJ1-3,TGTGCCAGCAGTTCACGGTCTGGAAACACCATATATTTT,CASSSRSGNTIYF
-,-,TRBV19,TRBJ1-4,TGTGCCAGTAGTATATGGGAGGGGGATCGGAAACTGTTTTTT,CASSIWEGDRKLFF
-,TRBD2,TRBV4-1,TRBJ2-1,TGCGCCAGCAGCCCTAGCGGGGGGTATAGCTCCTACAATGAGCAGTTCTTC,CASSPSGGYSSYNEQFF
-,-,TRBV6-5,TRBJ1-1,TGTGCCAGCAGATACAGGGAGGTGGACACTGAAGCTTTCTTT,CASRYREVDTEAFF
-,-,TRBV19,TRBJ1-1,TGTGCCAGTAAAGACTCTGAAACCAGTAACACTGAAGCTTTCTTT,CASKDSETSNTEAFF
-,TRBD1,TRBV10-3,TRBJ2-7,TGTGCCATTTCGGGACAGGGGGAAGGGGCCTACGAGCAGTACTTC,CAISGQGEGAYEQYF
-,TRBD2,TRBV5-5,TRBJ2-1,TGTGCCAGCAGCTTGGCTCTGACTAGCGGGGGATACAATGAGCAGTTCTTC,CASSLALTSGGYNEQFF
-,-,TRBV2,TRBJ1-2,TGTGCCAGCAGTGAGTTCGGGTCTACGGAGTATGGCTACACCTTC,CASSEFGSTEYGYTF
-,-,TRBV6-4,TRBJ2-3,TGTGCCAGCAGTGACCCTTTAGTCGGGGATACGCAGTATTTT,CASSDPLVGDTQYF
-,-,TRBV13,TRBJ1-2,TGTGCCAGCAGCTTAAATCAGATCTATGGCTACACCTTC,CASSLNQIYGYTF
-,-,TRBV4-3,TRBJ1-2,TGCGCCAGCAGCCAAGATTGGGGCAGGGCTAACTATGGCTACACCTTC,CASSQDWGRANYGYTF